This is a list of T cell receptor beta chains from one sample in a study of shared clonotypes between healthy human individuals. Clones were sequenced by immunoSEQ multiplex PCR, and TCRdb holds only the in-frame ones, with some missing. The repertoire holds roughly 890,000 clones, with 80% to 95% as singletons. Material for sequencing was naive CD8+ T cells sorted from blood. Every receptor here comes from a man aged 30 to 45 in good health. Both conserved end residues are part of each CDR3. Each record gives: J gene, V gene, D gene, clone size, CDR3 DNA, CDR3 protein. The D gene is left open where the match is weak. Size values are once, few and many counts, or a class for expanded clones, and some rows have none.

TRBJ2-1 | TRBV11-3 | - | - | TGTGCCAGCAGCACGTCCCTAGCGTACAATGAGCAGTTCTTC | CASSTSLAYNEQFF
TRBJ2-7 | TRBV6-6 | TRBD1 | - | TGTGCCAGCAGTGCCTCGACAGGGGGCTACGAGCAGTACTTC | CASSASTGGYEQYF
TRBJ2-1 | TRBV13 | TRBD1 | - | TGTGCCAGCAGCCCGGGACAGGGGGGCTACAATGAGCAGTTCTTC | CASSPGQGGYNEQFF
TRBJ2-2 | TRBV28 | TRBD1 | - | TGTGCCAGCAGTTTCGGGGACAGGGGTTCGGGCGGGGAGCTGTTTTTT | CASSFGDRGSGGELFF
TRBJ2-1 | TRBV4-1 | TRBD2 | - | TGCGCCAGCAGCCACCTAGCGGGAGGGAACTACAATGAGCAGTTCTTC | CASSHLAGGNYNEQFF
TRBJ1-5 | TRBV6-6 | - | - | TGTGCCAGCAGTGACGACAGACACAATCAGCCCCAGCATTTT | CASSDDRHNQPQHF
TRBJ1-1 | TRBV30 | - | - | TGTGCCTGGAGTATCGGAATGAACACTGAAGCTTTCTTT | CAWSIGMNTEAFF
TRBJ2-3 | TRBV21-1 | - | once | TGTGCCAGCAGCAAACGGGAACAGTTTACAGATACGCAGTATTTT | CASSKREQFTDTQYF
TRBJ2-7 | TRBV28 | - | - | TGTGCCAGCAGTTCCCCACGACCCCGATCTAACTACGAGCAGTACTTC | CASSSPRPRSNYEQYF
TRBJ2-5 | TRBV29-1 | TRBD2 | - | TGCAGCGTTGGTAGCGGGAGGTTAGGGACCCAGTACTTC | CSVGSGRLGTQYF
TRBJ1-4 | TRBV7-6 | - | - | TGTGCCAGCAGCTTAGCTCTCAGTCTATCTAACGCGAAAAATGAAAAACTGTTTTTT | CASSLALSLSNAKNEKLFF
TRBJ1-1 | TRBV7-9 | - | once | TGTGCCAGCAGCCCCTGGTGGAGAGGCACTGAAGCTTTCTTT | CASSPWWRGTEAFF
TRBJ2-2 | TRBV7-9 | - | - | TGTGCCAGCAGCTTTACTTGGGATAACACCGGGGAGCTGTTTTTT | CASSFTWDNTGELFF
TRBJ2-3 | TRBV28 | - | - | TGTGCCAGCACCCCCGTAGGGACCACAGATACGCAGTATTTT | CASTPVGTTDTQYF
TRBJ2-5 | TRBV14 | - | - | TGTGCCAGCAGCCAAGAGTTAGGGGGTTCGACCCAGTACTTC | CASSQELGGSTQYF
TRBJ2-1 | TRBV7-9 | - | - | TGTGCCAGCAGCTTTCTAGACGATGAGCAGTTCTTC | CASSFLDDEQFF
TRBJ2-3 | TRBV4-1 | TRBD2 | - | TGCGCCAGCAGCCGGACTAGCGGGGACACAGATACGCAGTATTTT | CASSRTSGDTDTQYF
TRBJ2-5 | TRBV9 | TRBD1 | - | TGTGCCAGCAATACGGGACAGAAAGAGACCCAGTACTTC | CASNTGQKETQYF
TRBJ2-7 | TRBV27 | - | - | TGTGCCAGCAGTTCCACGAGCTCCTACGAGCAGTACTTC | CASSSTSSYEQYF
TRBJ2-1 | TRBV7-2 | - | - | TGTGCCAGCAGACCTGATAGTGGGACCCCGTACAATGAGCAGTTCTTC | CASRPDSGTPYNEQFF
TRBJ2-3 | TRBV10-2 | TRBD2 | - | TGCGCCAGCAGTAAGACTAGCGGCCCGCCCAATGCGCAGTATTTT | CASSKTSGPPNAQYF
TRBJ1-5 | TRBV28 | - | - | TGTGCCAGCAGTCCCCCGGCGGCGGCGCTTAGATACAGCAATCAGCCCCAGCATTTT | CASSPPAAALRYSNQPQHF
TRBJ1-2 | TRBV15 | - | - | TGTGCCACCAGCAGAGATCCTTTCTATGGCTACACCTTC | CATSRDPFYGYTF
TRBJ2-3 | TRBV29-1 | - | - | TGCAGCCTTCCAGTTGGGGGCACAGATACGCAGTATTTT | CSLPVGGTDTQYF
TRBJ2-6 | TRBV9 | TRBD2 | - | TGTGCCAGCAGCGCCACTAGCGGGAGGGACTCTGGGGCCAACGTCCTGACTTTC | CASSATSGRDSGANVLTF
TRBJ1-2 | TRBV11-2 | - | - | TGTGCCAGCAGCTTAGCGGGAAACTATGGCTACACCTTC | CASSLAGNYGYTF
TRBJ2-7 | TRBV6-1 | TRBD2 | once | TGTGCCAGCAGGGTAACTAGCGGTTACGAGCAGTACTTC | CASRVTSGYEQYF
TRBJ1-4 | TRBV5-5 | TRBD1 | - | TGTGCCAGCAGCTTCTGGGACAGGGGTAATGAAAAACTGTTTTTT | CASSFWDRGNEKLFF
TRBJ2-7 | TRBV19 | TRBD1 | once | TGTGCCAGTAAGGCCACAGGGGGCTCCTACGAGCAGTACTTC | CASKATGGSYEQYF
TRBJ2-1 | TRBV27 | - | - | TGTGCCAGCGACGTACAGCGTGGGTCCTACAATGAGCAGTTCTTC | CASDVQRGSYNEQFF
TRBJ2-2 | TRBV30 | - | - | TGTGCCTGGAGTGCCCCCTTAGGGGGACCCAACACCGGGGAGCTGTTTTTT | CAWSAPLGGPNTGELFF
TRBJ2-1 | TRBV2 | - | - | TGTGCCAGCAGGTCTCGGGACCAACTTAACTACAATGAGCAGTTCTTC | CASRSRDQLNYNEQFF
TRBJ2-3 | TRBV5-1 | TRBD2 | - | TGCGCCAGCAGCTACACTAGCGATTCCACAGATACGCAGTATTTT | CASSYTSDSTDTQYF
TRBJ2-7 | TRBV19 | TRBD2 | once | TGTGCCAGTAGGACGACTAGCGGCCCCTACGAGCAGTACTTC | CASRTTSGPYEQYF
TRBJ2-7 | TRBV19 | TRBD1 | - | TGTGCCAGTAAAAATTCAGGGGGCGTCCCCTACGAGCAGTACTTC | CASKNSGGVPYEQYF
TRBJ2-3 | TRBV15 | TRBD1 | - | TGTGCCACCAGCAGAGGACAGGGGGTGTATCCAGATACGCAGTATTTT | CATSRGQGVYPDTQYF
TRBJ2-1 | TRBV13 | TRBD2 | - | TGTGCCAGCAGCTTAGTCGGACTAGCGGATGAGCAGTTCTTC | CASSLVGLADEQFF
TRBJ2-4 | TRBV7-9 | TRBD1 | - | TGTGCCAGCAGCTCACGACAGGGCCAAAACATTCAGTACTTC | CASSSRQGQNIQYF
TRBJ2-1 | TRBV7-9 | - | - | TGTGCCAGCAGCTTAGCCGGCGGGATAGCATACAATGAGCAGTTCTTC | CASSLAGGIAYNEQFF
TRBJ2-7 | TRBV9 | - | - | TGTGCCAGCAGCGTAGATGGGGGTAGGAACGAGCAGTACTTC | CASSVDGGRNEQYF
TRBJ2-7 | TRBV15 | - | - | TGTGCCACCAGGGGGGACTCCTCCTACGAGCAGTACTTC | CATRGDSSYEQYF
TRBJ2-7 | TRBV11-2 | TRBD1 | - | TGTGCCAGCAGCTTATGGGAGGGACAGGGACCCGACCCCTTTTACGAGCAGTACTTC | CASSLWEGQGPDPFYEQYF
TRBJ2-7 | TRBV28 | - | - | TGTGCCAGCAGAGCCGCGGCAGGGAAGCAGTACTTC | CASRAAAGKQYF
TRBJ2-1 | TRBV7-6 | - | - | TGTGCCAGCAGCGAGGGGGGGCAGCGGGCGCACAATGAGCAGTTCTTC | CASSEGGQRAHNEQFF
TRBJ1-1 | TRBV7-2 | - | - | TGTGCCAGCCTGAGTAGGAACACTGAAGCTTTCTTT | CASLSRNTEAFF
TRBJ2-3 | TRBV29-1 | - | - | TGCAGCACCCAAGCGGGTACAAGCACAGATACGCAGTATTTT | CSTQAGTSTDTQYF
TRBJ2-1 | TRBV11-3 | - | - | TGTGCCAGCAGCTTTGGGGGCGGCTACAATGAGCAGTTCTTC | CASSFGGGYNEQFF
TRBJ1-1 | TRBV7-6 | - | - | TGTGCCAGCAGCCCCCCCGGGGTGGGGGAGGGTCGAGCTTTCTTT | CASSPPGVGEGRAFF
TRBJ2-2 | TRBV19 | - | - | TGTGCCAGTAACACCGGGGCCGGGGAGCTGTTTTTT | CASNTGAGELFF
TRBJ2-2 | TRBV2 | TRBD1 | - | TGTGCCAGCAGTTGGGGACAGGGGGCAGTCGGGGAGCTGTTTTTT | CASSWGQGAVGELFF
TRBJ1-4 | TRBV7-9 | TRBD1 | - | TGTGCCAGCACGGACAGGTTGTTGGAAAAACTGTTTTTT | CASTDRLLEKLFF
TRBJ1-4 | TRBV6-4 | - | - | TGTGCCAGCAGGGACGGTCTGGGAAAACTGTTTTTT | CASRDGLGKLFF
TRBJ1-1 | TRBV2 | - | - | TGTGCCAGCCCCGGGTTGCGCCGTGAAGCTTTCTTT | CASPGLRREAFF
TRBJ1-4 | TRBV5-1 | - | - | TGCGCCAGCAGCTTGGGGTTCCAGGTTGGCAGGCCGAAGGAAAAACTGTTTTTT | CASSLGFQVGRPKEKLFF
TRBJ2-3 | TRBV11-3 | TRBD2 | - | TGTGCCAGCAGCCCCCCGGGACTAGCGGGGCGCGATACGCAGTATTTT | CASSPPGLAGRDTQYF
TRBJ1-1 | TRBV7-8 | - | once | TGTGCCAGCAGCTTAGCCCCATGGAGAGTGGAATCCTTGAACACTGAAGCTTTCTTT | CASSLAPWRVESLNTEAFF
TRBJ2-7 | TRBV29-1 | TRBD1 | - | TGCAGCGTTGAGGGGGCGGTCGGGACAGGGGACTCCTACGAGCAGTACTTC | CSVEGAVGTGDSYEQYF